A single sample gave rise to the 23 T cell receptor beta chains below, sequenced in a study of blood T cell repertoires in COVID-19. Assay: immunoSEQ multiplex PCR; the TCRdb copy retains only in-frame clones and omits some. The data hold about 100,000 clones, with about nine tenths observed a single time. The sample taken for sequencing was peripheral blood. These receptors came from a man aged 45-65 years with active COVID-19.

This chain links TRBV5-6 with TRBJ2-1, with D uncertain. CDR1 SGHDT and CDR2 YYEEEE come from the germline V gene. This CDR3 is built from 16 residues. Trimming stripped 4 bases from V and 4 bases from J, with 18 bases between. The CDR3: CASSQSVVVGYNEQFF. The DNA for the CDR3 is TGTGCCAGCAGCCAGAGCGTGGTGGTGGGTTACAATGAGCAGTTCTTC.

This clone occurred once. This chain uses TRBV5-1 with TRBJ2-1; 8 bases fit TRBD1. CDR3 size: 15 residues. V was pared by 0 bases and J by 6 bases, with 5 bases of the junction left unmatched. Germline CDR1 is SGHRS and CDR2 is YFSETQ. CDR3 bases: TGCGCCAGCAGCTTGGACAGGGGGGCGGGCAATGAGCAGTTCTTC. It specifies CASSLDRGAGNEQFF.

This chain links TRBV6-5 with TRBJ1-2; no clear D gene. V lost 0 bases and J lost 1, with 12 bases in between. Germline V gene lookup returns CDR1 MNHEY and CDR2 SVGAGI. This CDR3 is built from 16 residues. As DNA, the CDR3 is TGTGCCAGCAGTTACTCGTGGGTCGAGGGTAACTATGGCTACACCTTC. It encodes CASSYSWVEGNYGYTF.

V usage is TRBV27 and J usage is TRBJ2-1; possible D gene TRBD2, 6 bases. This CDR3 contains 15 residues. Per the germline V gene, CDR1 is MNHEY and CDR2 is SMNVEV (reference sequence). V shed 4 bases and J shed 4 bases, with 14 bases lying between them. The CDR3 spells CASSSGTWRYNEQFF. The CDR3 DNA sequence: TGTGCCAGCAGTTCCGGGACTTGGAGATACAATGAGCAGTTCTTC.

The sample holds a few counts of this clone. The V gene is TRBV2, the J gene TRBJ2-2; D is undetermined. V gave up 6 bases and J gave up 4 bases, with 3 bases separating them. Germline assignment: CDR1 SNHLY and CDR2 FYNNEI. The CDR3 totals 11 residues. The CDR3 nucleotides read TGTGCCAGCAGACTCACCGGGGAGCTGTTTTTT. Amino acids: CASRLTGELFF.

The chain uses TRBV7-9 and TRBJ2-1; maybe TRBD1 (5 bases). The CDR3 is 15 amino acids. The germline CDR1 and CDR2 sequences are SEHNR and FQNEAQ (reference sequence). V was clipped by 10 bases and J by 3 bases, with 19 bases between them. The CDR3 protein is CATNLQGLGYNEQFF. For the CDR3, the DNA is TGTGCCACAAACCTTCAGGGTCTGGGCTACAATGAGCAGTTCTTC.

The V call is TRBV10-3, the J call TRBJ2-7; 7 nucleotides match TRBD1. This CDR3 is built from 14 residues. V lost 2 bases, J lost 7 bases, and 8 bases stayed unmatched. Germline V gives CDR1 ENHRY, CDR2 SYGVKD. The CDR3 nucleotides read TGTGCCATCAGTGAGATACAGAGCAGGGGGGAGCAGTACTTC. Translation gives CAISEIQSRGEQYF.

The chain joins TRBV7-2 to TRBJ2-5; no clear D gene. The ends were cut back, 2 bases at V and 0 bases at J, with 16 bases in the middle. CDR3 length: 17 amino acids. Germline V gives CDR1 SGHTA, CDR2 FQGNSA. CDR3 nucleotides: TGTGCCAGCAGCTTAACCCCCCTGACACCGAACCAAGAGACCCAGTACTTC. Its translation is CASSLTPLTPNQETQYF.

This chain uses TRBV2 with TRBJ2-7; D gene ambiguous. Germline CDR1 SNHLY, CDR2 FYNNEI. The CDR3 is made up of 12 amino acids. Trimming shortened V by 4 bases and J by 3 bases, and 7 bases separated the two germline ends. As DNA, the CDR3 is TGTGCCAGCAGTGGAGAAATCTACGAGCAGTACTTC. It yields the protein CASSGEIYEQYF.

This clone occurred once. The chain combines TRBV4-1 with TRBJ2-3; D gene uncertain. CDR1 and CDR2 from the germline V gene are MGHRA and YSYEKL. The CDR3 is 15 amino acids. The V end was cut by 0 bases, the J end by 4 bases, with 11 bases between. This chain's CDR3 is CASSQEASAPDTQYF. CDR3 DNA sequence: TGCGCCAGCAGCCAAGAGGCCTCCGCCCCAGATACGCAGTATTTT.

The chain is built from TRBV28 and TRBJ2-2, with TRBD1 matching over 7 bases. This CDR3 is 15 amino acids long. Germline V gene sequence: CDR1 MDHEN, CDR2 SYDVKM. V lost 5 bases and J lost 1; bases outside the gene matches: 4. Written as DNA, the CDR3 is TGTGCCAGCAGTCTCGGACAGGTGAACACCGGGGAGCTGTTTTTT. It translates to CASSLGQVNTGELFF.

V is TRBV15 and J is TRBJ2-3; 10 positions match TRBD1. This CDR3 is built from 19 residues. Germline CDR1 LNHNV, CDR2 YYDKDF (reference sequence). J lost 4 bases, V lost 1 base, and 14 bases had no gene match. CDR3 sequence reads: CATSRGRAGQGGMADTQYF. CDR3 coding DNA: TGTGCCACCAGCAGAGGGCGAGCCGGACAGGGGGGTATGGCAGATACGCAGTATTTT. The whole variable domain, remainder taken from reference TRBV15 and TRBJ2-3, is DAMVIQNPRYQVTQFGKPVTLSCSQTLNHNVMYWYQQKSSQAPKLLFHYYDKDFNNEADTPDNFQSRRPNTSFCFLDIRSPGLGDTAMYLCATSRGRAGQGGMADTQYFGPGTRLTVL.

DNA for the CDR3: TGTGCCAGCAGTTACTCGGTACGGGAAAGCTACGAGCAGTACTTC. It translates to CASSYSVRESYEQYF. The V and J genes are TRBV6-6 and TRBJ2-7, with D perhaps matching TRBD2 (5 bases). Germline-derived CDR1 and CDR2 are MNHNY and SVGAGI (reference sequence). Trimming took 0 bases from V and 3 from J, leaving 12 bases between them. The length of the CDR3 is 15 residues.

The chain has TRBV11-3 and TRBJ1-1; a possible D gene is TRBD1 (5 bases). The V gene's germline CDR1 is SGHNT and CDR2 YENEEA. The CDR3 length is 13 residues. Between the trimmed V and J ends, which lost 3 bases and 1 base, there was a span of 6 bases. This chain's CDR3 is CASSLGGNTEAFF. CDR3 nucleotides: TGTGCCAGCAGCTTGGGGGGGAACACTGAAGCTTTCTTT.

V and J are TRBV5-3 and TRBJ2-1; 11 bases are a match to TRBD2. TRBV5-3 has ORF status, its function being uncertain. Losses at the gene ends were 4 bases for V and 8 bases for J; bases not matched to a gene: 8. The CDR3 totals 15 residues. CDR3 nucleotides: TGTGCCAGAAGCCCATCGGGACTAGCGGAAGATGAGCAGTTCTTC. It translates to CARSPSGLAEDEQFF.

V gene TRBV6-4 combines with J gene TRBJ2-1; D possibly corresponds to TRBD2 (6 bases). The V and J ends lost 3 bases and 9 bases respectively, with 24 bases between them. Germline V lookup: CDR1 MRHNA, CDR2 SNTAGT. The CDR3 sequence is 17 residues long. Here the CDR3 reads CASSEWGGVQRLGEQFF. Written as DNA, the CDR3 is TGTGCCAGCAGTGAATGGGGCGGGGTACAGCGCCTGGGTGAGCAGTTCTTC.

The chain recombines TRBV11-3 with TRBJ2-5, with 9 nucleotides matching TRBD2. The germline V gene has CDR1 SGHNT and CDR2 YENEEA. The V segment lost 5 bases and the J segment 5 bases; nucleotides outside the gene matches: 12. This CDR3 is 16 amino acids long. CDR3 sequence reads: CASSPGLAGVGETQYF. Here the CDR3 DNA reads TGTGCCAGCAGCCCAGGATTAGCGGGAGTTGGGGAGACCCAGTACTTC.

This chain uses TRBV19 with TRBJ2-5; possibly TRBD1 for D (5 bases). V was cut by 4 bases and J by 5 bases, with 11 bases left in between. This CDR3 comprises 13 residues. Germline V CDR1 and CDR2: LNHDA, SQIVND (reference sequence). The CDR3 sequence is CASSTRQKETQYF. DNA of the CDR3: TGTGCCAGTAGTACCCGACAGAAGGAGACCCAGTACTTC.

The chain recombines TRBV20-1 with TRBJ2-5; 13 bases agree with TRBD2. Germline V gene lookup returns CDR1 DFQATT and CDR2 SNEGSKA (reference sequence). The CDR3 covers 15 residues. V gave up 6 bases and J gave up 4 bases; unmatched junction bases: 8. The CDR3 spells CSASGLAGDVETQYF. The CDR3, as DNA: TGCAGTGCCAGTGGACTAGCGGGGGATGTAGAGACCCAGTACTTC.

V usage is TRBV19 and J usage is TRBJ2-2; no clear D. The V gene lost 6 bases and the J gene lost 2 bases, with 10 bases spanning the gap. Germline V lookup: CDR1 LNHDA, CDR2 SQIVND (reference sequence). This CDR3 is built from 14 residues. The CDR3: CASSRMGNTGELFF. As DNA, the CDR3 is TGTGCCAGTAGCAGGATGGGTAACACCGGGGAGCTGTTTTTT.

This chain joins TRBV29-1 and TRBJ2-1; D perhaps matches TRBD1 (6 bases). Germline V gene lookup returns CDR1 SQVTM and CDR2 ANQGSEA. V gave up 7 bases and J gave up 15 bases, with 19 bases separating them. CDR3 length equals 11 residues. The CDR3: CSASSGDKRFF. CDR3 nucleotide sequence: TGCAGCGCCTCTAGTGGGGACAAGAGGTTCTTC.

V usage is TRBV18 and J usage is TRBJ2-1; 11 bases line up with TRBD2. CDR3 length: 17 amino acids. Germline lookup yields CDR1 KGHSH and CDR2 LQKENI. V lost 2 bases and J lost 4; bases outside the gene matches: 7. CDR3 loop: CASSPIALAGGYNEQFF. The CDR3 DNA is TGTGCCAGCTCACCAATCGCCCTAGCGGGAGGATACAATGAGCAGTTCTTC.

The J gene is TRBJ1-4, the V gene TRBV27; D remains unclear. There are 16 residues in the CDR3. The germline V gene has CDR1 MNHEY and CDR2 SMNVEV (reference sequence). Trimming removed 5 bases from V and 8 bases from J, with 21 bases in between. The DNA of the CDR3 is TGTGCCAGCAGTGCGAGCCCACTTAGCGGGAGAGAAAAACTGTTTTTT. Translating it yields CASSASPLSGREKLFF. The complete variable domain, with remaining parts taken from reference TRBV27 and TRBJ1-4, reads EAQVTQNPRYLITVTGKKLTVTCSQNMNHEYMSWYRQDPGLGLRQIYYSMNVEVTDKGDVPEGYKVSRKEKRNFPLILESPSPNQTSLYFCASSASPLSGREKLFFGSGTQLSVL.